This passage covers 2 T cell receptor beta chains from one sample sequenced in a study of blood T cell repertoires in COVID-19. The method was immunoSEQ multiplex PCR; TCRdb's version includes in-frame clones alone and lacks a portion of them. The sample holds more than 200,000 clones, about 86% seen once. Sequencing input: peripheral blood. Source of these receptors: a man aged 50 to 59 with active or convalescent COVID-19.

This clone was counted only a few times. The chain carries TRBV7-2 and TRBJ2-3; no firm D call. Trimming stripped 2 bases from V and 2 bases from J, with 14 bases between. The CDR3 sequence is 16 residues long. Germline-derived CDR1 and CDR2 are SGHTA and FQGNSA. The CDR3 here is CASSLPGFSDTDTQYF. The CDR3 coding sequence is TGTGCCAGCAGCTTACCCGGGTTCTCCGACACAGATACGCAGTATTTT.

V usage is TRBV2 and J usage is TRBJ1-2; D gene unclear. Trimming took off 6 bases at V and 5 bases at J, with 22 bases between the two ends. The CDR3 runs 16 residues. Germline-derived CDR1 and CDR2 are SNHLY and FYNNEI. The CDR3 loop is CASSNGLPSEGYGYTF. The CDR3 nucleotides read TGTGCCAGCAGCAATGGGCTTCCCTCTGAGGGTTATGGCTACACCTTC.